This is a list of T cell receptor beta chains from one sample in a study of OX40 agonist ivuxolimab in advanced cancers. The protocol was immunoSEQ multiplex PCR, while the TCRdb copy is restricted to in-frame clones and leaves out a portion. The sample includes about 37,000 clones, roughly 80% of them seen just once. This specimen was CD4+ or CD8+ T cells sorted from blood, taken in a trial of the OX40 agonist ivuxolimab. The receptors were sampled from an adult with an advanced solid tumor such as melanoma, head and neck, liver or kidney cancer. Both conserved end residues are part of each CDR3. The D gene is left open where the match is weak. A clone size is listed for some rows: how often the clone was seen (once, few, many), or a class if it is expanded.

abundance | d_gene | j_gene | v_gene | CDR3aa | CDR3nt
few | TRBD1 | TRBJ1-1 | TRBV9 | CASSVVPTGVNTEAFF | TGTGCCAGCAGCGTAGTCCCGACAGGGGTTAACACTGAAGCTTTCTTT
- | TRBD2 | TRBJ2-1 | TRBV6-6 | CASNERGALFYNEQFF | TGTGCCAGCAATGAGCGGGGGGCCCTTTTCTACAATGAGCAGTTCTTC
- | TRBD1 | TRBJ1-2 | TRBV7-9 | CASSPGQGFNYGYTF | TGTGCCAGCAGCCCAGGACAGGGCTTTAACTATGGCTACACCTTC
few | TRBD2 | TRBJ2-5 | TRBV7-2 | CASSLARGGAFETQYF | TGTGCCAGCAGCTTAGCTCGCGGGGGGGCTTTTGAGACCCAGTACTTC
- | TRBD2 | TRBJ2-5 | TRBV5-1 | CASSPMTSGGYLLETQYF | TGCGCCAGCAGCCCGATGACTAGCGGGGGGTACCTGTTGGAGACCCAGTACTTC
- | - | TRBJ2-3 | TRBV7-9 | CASSPQGPDTQYF | TGTGCCAGCAGCCCCCAGGGTCCAGATACGCAGTATTTT
- | - | TRBJ2-3 | TRBV15 | CATSGVLGGGTDTQYF | TGTGCCACCAGCGGAGTCCTAGGGGGGGGCACAGATACGCAGTATTTT
- | TRBD1 | TRBJ1-2 | TRBV9 | CASSVGQGNYGYTF | TGTGCCAGCAGCGTAGGACAGGGTAACTATGGCTACACCTTC
- | TRBD1 | TRBJ1-2 | TRBV2 | CASRGGQGNRSYF | TGTGCCAGCAGAGGGGGACAGGGGAATAGGTCCTACTTC
- | - | TRBJ2-5 | TRBV6-1 | CASTPDSAETQYF | TGTGCCAGCACCCCGGACTCCGCGGAGACCCAGTACTTC
- | TRBD2 | TRBJ2-1 | TRBV30 | CAWFPEGYSGVYNEQFF | TGTGCCTGGTTTCCGGAGGGATACAGCGGGGTTTACAATGAGCAGTTCTTC
- | - | TRBJ2-5 | TRBV19 | CASTGGPFQETQYF | TGTGCCAGTACCGGGGGCCCCTTTCAAGAGACCCAGTACTTC
- | - | TRBJ1-4 | TRBV28 | CASTSGRQTNEKLFF | TGTGCCAGCACCTCTGGTCGACAGACTAATGAAAAACTGTTTTTT
- | - | TRBJ2-5 | TRBV28 | CASSLTHGEGETQYF | TGTGCCAGCAGTTTAACCCACGGAGAGGGGGAGACCCAGTACTTC
once | - | TRBJ1-5 | TRBV6-1 | CASSDSQVRQPQHF | TGTGCCAGCAGTGACTCTCAAGTTAGGCAGCCCCAGCATTTT
few | TRBD1 | TRBJ1-2 | TRBV2 | CASSRTGGNYGYTF | TGTGCCAGCAGTCGGACAGGGGGAAACTATGGCTACACCTTC
- | TRBD1 | TRBJ2-3 | TRBV19 | CASSIGGGTGTQYF | TGTGCCAGTAGTATAGGAGGCGGGACAGGTACGCAGTATTTT
- | TRBD1 | TRBJ2-1 | TRBV5-1 | CASRDRGLDEQFF | TGCGCCAGCAGGGACAGGGGTTTAGATGAGCAGTTCTTC
- | - | TRBJ1-1 | TRBV7-8 | CASSIGTGMNTEAFF | TGTGCCAGCAGCATCGGGACCGGTATGAACACTGAAGCTTTCTTT
- | TRBD2 | TRBJ2-1 | TRBV13 | CASSPNSGRLVNNEQFF | TGTGCCAGCAGCCCCAACAGCGGGAGACTCGTCAACAATGAGCAGTTCTTC
- | - | TRBJ1-5 | TRBV25-1 | CASSGRQNQPQHF | TGTGCCAGCAGTGGCAGACAGAATCAGCCCCAGCATTTT
- | - | TRBJ1-1 | TRBV7-9 | CASSLEQGRAEAFF | TGTGCCAGCAGCTTAGAACAGGGTCGGGCTGAAGCTTTCTTT
- | - | TRBJ1-2 | TRBV6-1 | CASSERLGFSGQGKHGYTF | TGTGCCAGCAGTGAAAGGTTGGGGTTTTCGGGGCAGGGAAAGCATGGCTACACCTTC
- | - | TRBJ2-7 | TRBV7-9 | CASSLVQRMTYEQYF | TGTGCCAGCAGCTTAGTGCAGAGAATGACCTACGAGCAGTACTTC
few | - | TRBJ1-1 | TRBV6-8 | CASSYPTDRTEAFF | TGTGCCAGCAGTTACCCTACGGACAGAACTGAAGCTTTCTTT
- | TRBD1 | TRBJ2-7 | TRBV11-1 | CASSRRQGPPYEQYF | TGTGCCAGCAGTCGGAGACAGGGGCCTCCCTACGAGCAGTACTTC